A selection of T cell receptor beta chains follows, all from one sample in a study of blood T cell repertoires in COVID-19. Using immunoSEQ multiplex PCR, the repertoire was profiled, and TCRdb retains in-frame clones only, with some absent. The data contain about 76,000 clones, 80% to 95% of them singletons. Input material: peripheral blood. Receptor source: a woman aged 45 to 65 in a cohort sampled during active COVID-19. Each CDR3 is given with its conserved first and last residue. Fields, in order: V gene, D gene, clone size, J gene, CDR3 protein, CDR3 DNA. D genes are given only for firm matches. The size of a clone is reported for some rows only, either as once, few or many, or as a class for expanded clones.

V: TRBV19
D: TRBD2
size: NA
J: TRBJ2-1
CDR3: CASRTLAGAYNEQFF
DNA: TGTGCCAGTAGGACCCTAGCGGGAGCCTACAATGAGCAGTTCTTC

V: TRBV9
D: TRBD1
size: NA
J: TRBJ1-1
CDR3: CASSVGTGGVGTEAFF
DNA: TGTGCCAGCAGCGTTGGGACAGGGGGCGTAGGGACTGAAGCTTTCTTT

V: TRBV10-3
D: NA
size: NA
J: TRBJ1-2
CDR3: CAISGGGLAANYGYTF
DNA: TGTGCCATCAGTGGGGGCGGTTTGGCAGCGAACTATGGCTACACCTTC

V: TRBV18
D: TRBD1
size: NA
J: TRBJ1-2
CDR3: CASSPPNRGPDGYTF
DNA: TGTGCCAGCTCACCCCCCAACAGGGGCCCGGATGGCTACACCTTC

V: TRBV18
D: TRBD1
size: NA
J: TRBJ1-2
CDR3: CASSPQSGGSNYGYTF
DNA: TGTGCCAGCTCACCACAGTCAGGGGGCTCGAACTATGGCTACACCTTC

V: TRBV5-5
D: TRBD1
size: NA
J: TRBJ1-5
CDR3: CASSSQGTGEQPQHF
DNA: TGTGCCAGCAGCTCTCAGGGGACAGGGGAACAGCCCCAGCATTTT

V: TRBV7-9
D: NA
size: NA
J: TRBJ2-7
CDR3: CASSLASGDEQYF
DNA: TGTGCCAGCAGCTTAGCATCCGGAGACGAGCAGTACTTC

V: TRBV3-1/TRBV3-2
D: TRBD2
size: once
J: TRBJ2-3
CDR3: CASSQRTSGISTDTQYF
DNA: TGTGCCAGCAGCCAGAGGACTAGCGGGATAAGCACAGATACGCAGTATTTT

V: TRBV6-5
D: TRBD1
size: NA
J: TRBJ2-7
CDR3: CASSYTGDRGAEQYF
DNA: TGTGCCAGCAGTTATACAGGGGACAGGGGGGCCGAGCAGTACTTC

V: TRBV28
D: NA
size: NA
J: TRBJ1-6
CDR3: CASRLSSGRNSPLHF
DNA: TGTGCCAGCAGATTATCCTCAGGGCGGAATTCACCCCTCCACTTT

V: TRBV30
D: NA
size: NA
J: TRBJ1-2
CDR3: CAWSVATGYTF
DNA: TGTGCCTGGAGTGTGGCAACCGGCTACACCTTC

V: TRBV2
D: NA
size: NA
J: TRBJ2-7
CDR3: CASQATTQASPYEQYF
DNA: TGTGCCAGCCAGGCGACTACCCAGGCTTCCCCCTACGAGCAGTACTTC

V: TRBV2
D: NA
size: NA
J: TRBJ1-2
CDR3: CASSGRSGFYGYTF
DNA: TGTGCCAGCAGTGGCCGATCAGGTTTTTATGGCTACACCTTC

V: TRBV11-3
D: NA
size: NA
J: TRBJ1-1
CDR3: CASSLGRGYGEAFF
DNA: TGTGCCAGCAGCTTGGGGAGGGGTTATGGTGAAGCTTTCTTT

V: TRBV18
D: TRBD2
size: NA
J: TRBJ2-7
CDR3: CASSRAEAGGSYEQYF
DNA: TGTGCCAGCTCCCGGGCCGAAGCGGGAGGTTCCTACGAGCAGTACTTC

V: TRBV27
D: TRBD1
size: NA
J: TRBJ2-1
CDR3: CASSLGTGREQFF
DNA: TGTGCCAGCAGTTTAGGGACAGGGAGGGAGCAGTTCTTC

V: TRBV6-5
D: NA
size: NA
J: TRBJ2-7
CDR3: CASSYSRDSENYEQYF
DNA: TGTGCCAGCAGTTACTCGCGCGACAGCGAAAACTACGAGCAGTACTTC

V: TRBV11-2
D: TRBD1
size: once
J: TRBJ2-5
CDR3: CASSSRDRGEETQYF
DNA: TGTGCCAGCAGCTCCCGGGACAGGGGGGAAGAGACCCAGTACTTC

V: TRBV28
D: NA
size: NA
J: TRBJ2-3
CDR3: CASSPRVGVDTQYF
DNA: TGTGCCAGCAGCCCCCGCGTGGGCGTAGATACGCAGTATTTT

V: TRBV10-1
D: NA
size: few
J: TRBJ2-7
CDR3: CASSEGTGPHEQYF
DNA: TGCGCCAGCAGTGAGGGAACAGGGCCCCACGAGCAGTACTTC

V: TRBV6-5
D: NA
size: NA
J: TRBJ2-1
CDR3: CASALRRFLNEQFF
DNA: TGTGCCAGCGCTTTGAGGAGGTTTCTAAATGAGCAGTTCTTC

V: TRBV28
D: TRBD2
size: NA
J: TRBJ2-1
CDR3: CASRGVGRASSYNEQFF
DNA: TGTGCCAGCCGAGGTGTCGGGAGGGCCAGCTCCTACAATGAGCAGTTCTTC

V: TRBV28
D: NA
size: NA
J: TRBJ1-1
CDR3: CASSLRQYMNTEAFF
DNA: TGTGCCAGCAGCCTGAGACAATACATGAACACTGAAGCTTTCTTT

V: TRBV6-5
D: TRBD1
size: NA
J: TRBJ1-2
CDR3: CASSYTGGLYGYTF
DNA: TGTGCCAGCAGTTACACAGGGGGCTTGTATGGCTACACCTTC

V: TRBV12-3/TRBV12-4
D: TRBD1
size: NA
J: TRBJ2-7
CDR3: CASTRDSLYEQYF
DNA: TGTGCCAGCACCCGGGACAGCCTCTACGAGCAGTACTTC

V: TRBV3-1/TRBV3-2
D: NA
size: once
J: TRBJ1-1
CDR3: CASSQDTGVGMNTEAFF
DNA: TGTGCCAGCAGCCAAGATACGGGGGTAGGAATGAACACTGAAGCTTTCTTT

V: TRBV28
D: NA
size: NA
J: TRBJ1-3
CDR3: CASSLSAGGAGGNTIYF
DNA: TGTGCCAGCAGTTTATCCGCGGGGGGGGCGGGCGGAAACACCATATATTTT

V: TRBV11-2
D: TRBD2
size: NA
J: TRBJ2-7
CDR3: CASSLGTSGHYEQYF
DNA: TGTGCCAGCAGCTTAGGTACTAGCGGCCACTACGAGCAGTACTTC

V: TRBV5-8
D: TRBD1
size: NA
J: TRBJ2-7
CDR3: CAIPGQSSYEQYF
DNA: TGTGCCATCCCGGGACAGAGCTCCTACGAGCAGTACTTC

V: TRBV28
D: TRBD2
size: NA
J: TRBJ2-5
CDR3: CASSSPGTSGSETQYF
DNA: TGTGCCAGCAGTTCCCCCGGGACTAGCGGGAGTGAGACCCAGTACTTC

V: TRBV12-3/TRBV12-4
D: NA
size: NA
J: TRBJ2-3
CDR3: CASSFGLTDTQYF
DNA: TGTGCCAGCAGTTTCGGACTCACAGATACGCAGTATTTT

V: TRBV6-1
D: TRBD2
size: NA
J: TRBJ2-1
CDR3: CASSGRLAGRNNEQFF
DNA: TGTGCCAGCAGTGGCAGACTAGCGGGTCGGAACAATGAGCAGTTCTTC

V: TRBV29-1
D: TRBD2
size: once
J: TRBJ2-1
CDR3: CSALGLAGANEQFF
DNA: TGCAGCGCGCTGGGACTAGCGGGAGCGAATGAGCAGTTCTTC

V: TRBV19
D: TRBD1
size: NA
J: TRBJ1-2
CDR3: CASSIDRGDGYTF
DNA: TGTGCCAGTAGTATAGACAGGGGGGACGGCTACACCTTC

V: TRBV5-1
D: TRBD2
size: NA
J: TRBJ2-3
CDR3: CASSYSGLADTDTQYF
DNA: TGCGCCAGCAGCTACTCCGGGCTAGCGGACACAGATACGCAGTATTTT

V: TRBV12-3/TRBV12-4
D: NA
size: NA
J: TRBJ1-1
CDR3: CASSPRRRYEAFF
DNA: TGTGCCAGCAGCCCAAGGAGACGATATGAAGCTTTCTTT

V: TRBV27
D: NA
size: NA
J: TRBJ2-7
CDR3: CASSPQGEVSYEQYF
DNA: TGTGCCAGCAGTCCTCAAGGGGAGGTTTCCTACGAGCAGTACTTC

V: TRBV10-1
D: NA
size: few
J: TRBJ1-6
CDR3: CASSEAGNSPLHF
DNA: TGCGCCAGCAGTGAGGCGGGGAATTCACCCCTCCACTTT

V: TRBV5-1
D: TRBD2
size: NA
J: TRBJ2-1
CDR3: CASSGTSGYNEQFF
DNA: TGCGCCAGCAGCGGGACTAGCGGCTACAATGAGCAGTTCTTC

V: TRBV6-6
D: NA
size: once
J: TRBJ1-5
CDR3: CASTPFSNQPQHF
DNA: TGTGCCAGCACCCCTTTTAGCAATCAGCCCCAGCATTTT

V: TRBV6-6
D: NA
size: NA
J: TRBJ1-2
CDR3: CASSPARTRGSKNGYTF
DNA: TGTGCCAGCAGTCCAGCCAGAACGAGAGGGTCAAAAAATGGCTACACCTTC

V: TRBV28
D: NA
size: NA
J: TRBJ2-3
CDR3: CASSLGLSTDTQYF
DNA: TGTGCCAGCAGTTTAGGACTTTCCACAGATACGCAGTATTTT

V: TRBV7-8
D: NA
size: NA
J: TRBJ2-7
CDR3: CASSLEGSRGSYEQYF
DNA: TGTGCCAGCAGCTTAGAGGGTAGCCGGGGATCCTACGAGCAGTACTTC

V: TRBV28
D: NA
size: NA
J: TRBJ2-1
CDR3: CASRPLSSYNEQFF
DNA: TGTGCCAGCAGGCCACTGAGCTCCTACAATGAGCAGTTCTTC

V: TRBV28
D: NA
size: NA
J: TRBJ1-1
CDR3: CASSLGLNTEAFF
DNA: TGTGCCAGCAGTTTAGGACTAAACACTGAAGCTTTCTTT

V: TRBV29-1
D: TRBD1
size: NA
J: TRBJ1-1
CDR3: CSVSTGGTTEAFF
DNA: TGCAGCGTTTCCACAGGGGGGACCACTGAAGCTTTCTTT